The source of this T cell receptor beta chain is a study of cytomegalovirus exposure and HLA in healthy donors. About this clone itself: Its antigen is unknown.

Researchers ran the PCR with 60 Vbeta and 13 Jbeta primers. Assay: immunoSEQ multiplex PCR; the TCRdb copy retains only in-frame clones and omits some. The sample holds more than 150,000 clones, about three quarters seen once. General study points: Listed as cytomegalovirus-associated were 164 TCR beta chains. Several top significant clusters appeared, in a later analysis, to be linked to common viral pathogens. As was reported, the HLA-A and HLA-B alleles of most subjects were accurately predicted from TCR beta sequences. Sequencing likely generated an artifact that appeared as a cluster of highly shared sequence variants.

Germline trimming cut 5 bases from V and 5 bases from J; bases unmatched to any gene: 4. Per germline, CDR1 SGHRS and CDR2 YFSETQ. This CDR3 region has 14 residues. The sequencing input was PBMCs. This TCR derives from a man younger than 30 in good health and CMV-seronegative. The chain couples TRBV5-1 to TRBJ2-5; 12 positions agree with TRBD2. CDR3 DNA sequence: TGCGCCAGCAGGACTAGCGGGGGAGGGGAGACCCAGTACTTC. Encoded protein: CASRTSGGGETQYF.